This TCR beta chain was obtained from a study of long-term antiretroviral therapy in people with HIV. Researchers report immunoSEQ v3.0 was run at survey level. This table comes from immunoSEQ multiplex PCR, and its TCRdb copy is limited to in-frame clones, with some not included. The sample consists of fewer than 35,000 clones, 97% of them appearing once. Clinicians in the United States treated all participants with HIV. From germline, CDR1 is SGHTA and CDR2 FQGNSA. Between the trimmed V and J ends, which lost 4 bases and 4 bases, there was a span of 16 bases. The CDR3 has 15 residues. This sequence was found in a young man with HIV. The source material was unsorted PBMCs, sampled 6.9 years after starting antiretroviral therapy. This sequence joins TRBV7-2 and TRBJ1-2; tentatively, D is TRBD1 (5 bases). The CDR3 DNA is TGTGCCAGCAGCTCTAGAGCGACAGAGGGCTATGGCTACACCTTC. Its protein is CASSSRATEGYGYTF.